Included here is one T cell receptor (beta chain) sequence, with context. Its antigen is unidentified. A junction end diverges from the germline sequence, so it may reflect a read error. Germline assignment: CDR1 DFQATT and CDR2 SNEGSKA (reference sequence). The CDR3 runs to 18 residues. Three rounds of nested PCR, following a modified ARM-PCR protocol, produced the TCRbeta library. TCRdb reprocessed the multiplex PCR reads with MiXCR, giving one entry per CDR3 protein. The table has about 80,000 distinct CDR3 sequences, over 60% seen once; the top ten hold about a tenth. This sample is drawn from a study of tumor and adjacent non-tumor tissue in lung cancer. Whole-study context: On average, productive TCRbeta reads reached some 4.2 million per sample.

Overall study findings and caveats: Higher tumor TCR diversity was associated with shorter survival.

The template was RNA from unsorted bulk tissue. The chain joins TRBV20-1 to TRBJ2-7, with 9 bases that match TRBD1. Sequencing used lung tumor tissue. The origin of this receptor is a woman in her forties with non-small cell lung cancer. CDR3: CGASPGQGPGGIRRELYF. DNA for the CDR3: TGCGGTGCTAGCCCAGGACAGGGGCCGGGCGGGATTCGTCGCGAGCTGTACTTC.